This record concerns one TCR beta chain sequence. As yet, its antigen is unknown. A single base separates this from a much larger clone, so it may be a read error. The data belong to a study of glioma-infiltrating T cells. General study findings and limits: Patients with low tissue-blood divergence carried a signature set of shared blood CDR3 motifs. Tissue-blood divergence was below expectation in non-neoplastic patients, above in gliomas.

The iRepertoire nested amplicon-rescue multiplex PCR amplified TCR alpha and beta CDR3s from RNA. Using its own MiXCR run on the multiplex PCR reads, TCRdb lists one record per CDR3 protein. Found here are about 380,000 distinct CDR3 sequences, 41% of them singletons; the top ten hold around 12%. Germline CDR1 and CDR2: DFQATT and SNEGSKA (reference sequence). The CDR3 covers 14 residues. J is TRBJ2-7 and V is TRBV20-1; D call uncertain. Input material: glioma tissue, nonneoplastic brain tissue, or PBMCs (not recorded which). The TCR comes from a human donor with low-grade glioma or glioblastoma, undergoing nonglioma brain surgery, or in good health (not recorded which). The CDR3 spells CIAPGPLITYEQYF. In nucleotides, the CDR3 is TGCATTGCTCCCGGACCGCTTATTACCTACGAGCAGTACTTC.